What follows is one T cell receptor beta chain and its context. The data stem from a study of Ad26.COV2.S vaccination and SARS-CoV-2 variants. CDR3 length: 18 residues. The V gene's germline CDR1 is SGHTA and CDR2 FQGNSA. V was cut by 3 bases and J by 1 base, with 16 bases left in between. The treatment: 19 received Ad26.COV2.S at low or high dose, single or two shots; roughly 5 received placebo; per-sample allocation not given. Sampling was performed 63 days after the first vaccine or placebo injection. Boston supplied an adult donor aged 18-55 years. The administered vaccine (an Ad26 vector) expressed Wuhan-strain SARS-CoV-2 spike. Sequencing used immunoSEQ multiplex PCR; TCRdb keeps in-frame clones, though not all of them. The table includes some 320,000 clones, 85% detected once.

The sample here was peripheral blood, taken in a trial of Ad26.COV2.S vaccine versus placebo. The clonotype comes from a person aged 18-65 years who received the Ad26.COV2.S COVID-19 vaccine or a placebo. The V and J genes are TRBV7-2 and TRBJ1-6; D possibly corresponds to TRBD1 (6 bases). The CDR3 DNA reads TGTGCCAGCAGCTTGAGGACAGTCAGAACTTCCTATAATTCACCCCTCCACTTT. Encoded protein: CASSLRTVRTSYNSPLHF.